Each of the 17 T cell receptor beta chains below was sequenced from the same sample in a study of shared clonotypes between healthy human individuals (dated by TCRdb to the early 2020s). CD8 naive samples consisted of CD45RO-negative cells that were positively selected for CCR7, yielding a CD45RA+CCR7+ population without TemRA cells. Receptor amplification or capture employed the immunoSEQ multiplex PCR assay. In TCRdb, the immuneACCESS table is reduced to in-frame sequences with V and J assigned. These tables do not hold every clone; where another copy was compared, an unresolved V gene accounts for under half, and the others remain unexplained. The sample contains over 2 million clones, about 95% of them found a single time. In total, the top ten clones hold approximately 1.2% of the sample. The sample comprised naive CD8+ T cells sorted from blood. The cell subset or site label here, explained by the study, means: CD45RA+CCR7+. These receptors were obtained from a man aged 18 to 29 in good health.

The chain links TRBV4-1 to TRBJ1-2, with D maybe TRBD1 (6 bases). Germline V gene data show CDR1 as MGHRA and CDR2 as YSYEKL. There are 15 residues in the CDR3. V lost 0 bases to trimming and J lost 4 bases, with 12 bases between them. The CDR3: CASSQDQGTGYGYTF. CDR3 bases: TGCGCCAGCAGCCAAGATCAGGGGACCGGCTATGGCTACACCTTC.

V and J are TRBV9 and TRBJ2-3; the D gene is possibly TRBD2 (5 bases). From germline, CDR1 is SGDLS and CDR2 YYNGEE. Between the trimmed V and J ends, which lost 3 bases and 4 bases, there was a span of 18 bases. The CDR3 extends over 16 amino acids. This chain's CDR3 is CASSARAEAMSDTQYF. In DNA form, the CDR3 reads TGTGCCAGCAGCGCCCGAGCGGAGGCGATGTCAGATACGCAGTATTTT.

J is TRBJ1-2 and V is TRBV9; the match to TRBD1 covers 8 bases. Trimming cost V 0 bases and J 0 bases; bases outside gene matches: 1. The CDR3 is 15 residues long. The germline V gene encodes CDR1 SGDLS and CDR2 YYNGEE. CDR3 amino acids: CASSVETGANYGYTF. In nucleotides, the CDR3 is TGTGCCAGCAGCGTAGAGACAGGGGCTAACTATGGCTACACCTTC.

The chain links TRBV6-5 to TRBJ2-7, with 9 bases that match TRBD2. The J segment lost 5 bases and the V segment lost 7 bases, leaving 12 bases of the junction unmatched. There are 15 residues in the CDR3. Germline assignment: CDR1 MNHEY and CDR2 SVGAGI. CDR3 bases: TGTGCCAGCATTCCTTCGGAGGGACTAGCCGACGAGCAGTACTTC. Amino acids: CASIPSEGLADEQYF.

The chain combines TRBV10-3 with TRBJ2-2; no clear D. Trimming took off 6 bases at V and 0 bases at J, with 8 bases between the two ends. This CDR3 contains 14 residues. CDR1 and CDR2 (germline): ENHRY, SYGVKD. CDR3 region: CAIRRPANTGELFF. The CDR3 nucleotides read TGTGCCATCAGGCGCCCAGCGAACACCGGGGAGCTGTTTTTT.

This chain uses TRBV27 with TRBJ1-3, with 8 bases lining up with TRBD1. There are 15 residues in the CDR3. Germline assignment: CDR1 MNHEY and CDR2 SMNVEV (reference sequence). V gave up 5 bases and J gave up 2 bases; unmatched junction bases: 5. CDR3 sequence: CASSPTTGAGNTIYF. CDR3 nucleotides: TGTGCCAGCAGTCCCACGACAGGGGCTGGAAACACCATATATTTT.

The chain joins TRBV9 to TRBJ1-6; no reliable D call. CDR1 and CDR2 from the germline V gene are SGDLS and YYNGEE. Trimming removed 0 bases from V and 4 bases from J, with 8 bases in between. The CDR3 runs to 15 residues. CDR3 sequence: CASSVGSAYNSPLHF. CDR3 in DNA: TGTGCCAGCAGCGTAGGATCGGCTTATAATTCACCCCTCCACTTT. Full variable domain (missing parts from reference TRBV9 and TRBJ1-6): DSGVTQTPKHLITATGQRVTLRCSPRSGDLSVYWYQQSLDQGLQFLIQYYNGEERAKGNILERFSAQQFPDLHSELNLSSLELGDSALYFCASSVGSAYNSPLHFGNGTRLTVT.

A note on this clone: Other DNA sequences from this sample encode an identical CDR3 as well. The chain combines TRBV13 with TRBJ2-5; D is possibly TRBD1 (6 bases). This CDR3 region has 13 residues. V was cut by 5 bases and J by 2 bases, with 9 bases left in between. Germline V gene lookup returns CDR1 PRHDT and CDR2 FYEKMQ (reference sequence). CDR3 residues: CASSAGQQETQYF. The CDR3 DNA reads TGTGCCAGCAGCGCCGGACAGCAAGAGACCCAGTACTTC.

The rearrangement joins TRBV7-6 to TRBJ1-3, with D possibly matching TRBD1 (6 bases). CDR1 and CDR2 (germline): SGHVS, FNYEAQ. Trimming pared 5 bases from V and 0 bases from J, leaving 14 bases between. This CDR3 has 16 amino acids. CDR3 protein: CASSPTTGDSGNTIYF. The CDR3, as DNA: TGTGCCAGCAGCCCCACGACAGGCGACTCTGGAAACACCATATATTTT. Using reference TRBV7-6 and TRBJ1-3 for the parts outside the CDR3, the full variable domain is GAGVSQSPRYKVTKRGQDVALRCDPISGHVSLYWYRQALGQGPEFLTYFNYEAQQDKSGLPNDRFSAERPEGSISTLTIQRTEQRDSAMYRCASSPTTGDSGNTIYFGEGSWLTVV.

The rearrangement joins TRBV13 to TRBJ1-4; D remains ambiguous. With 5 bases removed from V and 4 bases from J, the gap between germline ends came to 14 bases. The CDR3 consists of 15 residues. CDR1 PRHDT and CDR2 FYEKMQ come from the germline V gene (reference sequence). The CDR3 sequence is CASSQPGSGNEKLFF. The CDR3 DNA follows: TGTGCCAGCAGCCAGCCCGGGAGTGGTAATGAAAAACTGTTTTTT.

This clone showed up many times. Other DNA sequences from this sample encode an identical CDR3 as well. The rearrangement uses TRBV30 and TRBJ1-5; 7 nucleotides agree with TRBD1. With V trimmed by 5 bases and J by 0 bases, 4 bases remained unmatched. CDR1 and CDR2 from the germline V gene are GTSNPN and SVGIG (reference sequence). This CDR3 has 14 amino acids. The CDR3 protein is CAWGTENSNQPQHF. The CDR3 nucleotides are TGTGCCTGGGGGACAGAGAATAGCAATCAGCCCCAGCATTTT.

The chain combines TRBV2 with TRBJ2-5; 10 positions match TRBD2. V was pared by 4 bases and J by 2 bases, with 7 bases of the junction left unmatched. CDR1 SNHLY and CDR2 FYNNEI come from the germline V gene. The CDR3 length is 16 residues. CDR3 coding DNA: TGTGCCAGCAGTGTAGGAACTAGCGGGGATCAAGAGACCCAGTACTTC. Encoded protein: CASSVGTSGDQETQYF.

The CDR3 spells CASSFEGAGTEAFF. The CDR3 nucleotides read TGTGCCAGCAGCTTTGAGGGGGCTGGTACTGAAGCTTTCTTT. The genes are TRBV5-6 and TRBJ1-1, with 7 bases identical to TRBD1. J lost 5 bases, V lost 2 bases, and 6 bases had no gene match. The V gene's germline CDR1 is SGHDT and CDR2 YYEEEE. The CDR3 is 14 residues long.

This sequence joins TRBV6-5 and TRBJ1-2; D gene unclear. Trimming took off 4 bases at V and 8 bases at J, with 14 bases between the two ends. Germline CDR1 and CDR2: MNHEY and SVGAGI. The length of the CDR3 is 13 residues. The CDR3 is CASSSWDSEGYTF. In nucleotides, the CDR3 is TGTGCCAGCAGTTCTTGGGATTCGGAAGGCTACACCTTC.

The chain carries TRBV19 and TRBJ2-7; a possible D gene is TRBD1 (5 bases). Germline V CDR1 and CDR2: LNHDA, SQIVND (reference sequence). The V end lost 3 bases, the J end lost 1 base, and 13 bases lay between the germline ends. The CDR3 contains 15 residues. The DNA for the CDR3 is TGTGCCAGTAGTATGACCACCGACAGTTCCTACGAGCAGTACTTC. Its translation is CASSMTTDSSYEQYF.

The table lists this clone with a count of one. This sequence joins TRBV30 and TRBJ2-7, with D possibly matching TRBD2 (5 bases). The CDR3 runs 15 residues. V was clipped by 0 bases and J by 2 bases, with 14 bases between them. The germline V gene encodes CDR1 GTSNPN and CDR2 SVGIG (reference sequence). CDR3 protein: CAWSVYGIGTYEQYF. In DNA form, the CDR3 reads TGTGCCTGGAGTGTGTACGGGATCGGGACCTACGAGCAGTACTTC.

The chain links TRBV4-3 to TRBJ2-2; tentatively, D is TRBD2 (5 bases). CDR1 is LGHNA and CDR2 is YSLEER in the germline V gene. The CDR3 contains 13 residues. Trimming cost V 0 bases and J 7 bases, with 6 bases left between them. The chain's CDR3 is CASSQEGSGELFF. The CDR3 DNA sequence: TGCGCCAGCAGCCAAGAAGGGAGCGGGGAGCTGTTTTTT.